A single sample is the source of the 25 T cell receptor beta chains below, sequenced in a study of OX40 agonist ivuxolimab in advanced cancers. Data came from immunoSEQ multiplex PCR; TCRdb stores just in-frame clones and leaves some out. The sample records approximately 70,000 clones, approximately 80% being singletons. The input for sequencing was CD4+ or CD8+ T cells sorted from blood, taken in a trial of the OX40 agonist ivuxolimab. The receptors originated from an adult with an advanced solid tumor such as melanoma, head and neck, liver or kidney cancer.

The CDR3 coding sequence is TGTGCCTGGAGCATTAGGGGACTTGAGTATACGCAGTATTTT. Its protein is CAWSIRGLEYTQYF. The chain combines TRBV30 with TRBJ2-3; D possibly corresponds to TRBD2 (6 bases). CDR1 and CDR2 from the germline V gene are GTSNPN and SVGIG (reference sequence). Trimming took off 3 bases at V and 7 bases at J, with 17 bases between the two ends. The CDR3 consists of 14 residues.

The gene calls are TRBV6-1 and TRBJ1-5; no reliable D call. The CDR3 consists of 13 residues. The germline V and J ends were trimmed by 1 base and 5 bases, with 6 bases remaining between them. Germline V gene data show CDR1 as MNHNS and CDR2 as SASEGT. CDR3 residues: CASSEVRYQPQHF. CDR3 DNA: TGTGCCAGCAGTGAAGTGAGGTATCAGCCCCAGCATTTT.

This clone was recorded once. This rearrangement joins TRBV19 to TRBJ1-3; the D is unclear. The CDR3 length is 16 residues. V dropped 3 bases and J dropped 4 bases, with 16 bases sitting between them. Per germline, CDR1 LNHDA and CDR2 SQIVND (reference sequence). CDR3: CASSINPLSSGNTIYF. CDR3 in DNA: TGTGCCAGTAGTATCAACCCCCTCTCCTCCGGAAACACCATATATTTT.

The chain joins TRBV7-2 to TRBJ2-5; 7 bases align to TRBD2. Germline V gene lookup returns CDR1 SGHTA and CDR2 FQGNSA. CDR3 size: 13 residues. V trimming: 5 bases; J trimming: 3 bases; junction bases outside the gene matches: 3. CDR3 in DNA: TGTGCCAGCAGCCGAAGCGGGGAAGAGACCCAGTACTTC. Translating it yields CASSRSGEETQYF.

DNA for the CDR3: TGTGCCAGCAGCTACTGGGACAGGAACCCAATGGGGGAACTGTTTTTT. Residues: CASSYWDRNPMGELFF. This chain connects TRBV7-8 to TRBJ1-4, with 8 bases fitting TRBD1. The CDR3 has 16 amino acids. Germline CDR1 SGHVS, CDR2 FQNEAQ. The V and J ends lost 4 bases and 12 bases, in that order; junction bases with no gene match: 16.

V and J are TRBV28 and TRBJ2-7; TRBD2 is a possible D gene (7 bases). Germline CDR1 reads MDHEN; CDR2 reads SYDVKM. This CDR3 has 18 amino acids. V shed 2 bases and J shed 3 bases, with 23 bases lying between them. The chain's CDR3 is CASSLQLSLQGGDYEQYF. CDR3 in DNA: TGTGCCAGCAGTTTACAACTTAGTCTACAGGGAGGGGACTACGAGCAGTACTTC.

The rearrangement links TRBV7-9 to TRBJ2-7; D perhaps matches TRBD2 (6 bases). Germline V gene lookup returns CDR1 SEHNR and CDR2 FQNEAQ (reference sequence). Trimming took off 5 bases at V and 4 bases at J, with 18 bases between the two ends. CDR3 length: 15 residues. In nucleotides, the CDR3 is TGTGCCAGCAGCCTACTCTCGCTAGCGTTATACGAGCAGTACTTC. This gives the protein CASSLLSLALYEQYF.

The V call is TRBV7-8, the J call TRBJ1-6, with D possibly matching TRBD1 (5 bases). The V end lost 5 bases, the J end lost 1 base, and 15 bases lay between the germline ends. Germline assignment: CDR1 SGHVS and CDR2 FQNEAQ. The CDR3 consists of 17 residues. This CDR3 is CASSERRGASYNSPLHF. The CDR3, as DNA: TGTGCCAGCAGCGAAAGGAGGGGAGCGTCCTATAATTCACCCCTCCACTTT. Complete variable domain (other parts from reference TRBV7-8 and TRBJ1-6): GAGVSQSPRYKVAKRGQDVALRCDPISGHVSLFWYQQALGQGPEFLTYFQNEAQLDKSGLPSDRFFAERPEGSVSTLKIQRTQQEDSAVYLCASSERRGASYNSPLHFGNGTRLTVT.

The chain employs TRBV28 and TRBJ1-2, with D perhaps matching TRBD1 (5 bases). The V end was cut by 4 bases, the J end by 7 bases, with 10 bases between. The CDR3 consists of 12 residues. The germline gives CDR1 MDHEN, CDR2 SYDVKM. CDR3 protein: CASSSLGRGYTF. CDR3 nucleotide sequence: TGTGCCAGCAGTTCCCTGGGACGTGGCTACACCTTC.

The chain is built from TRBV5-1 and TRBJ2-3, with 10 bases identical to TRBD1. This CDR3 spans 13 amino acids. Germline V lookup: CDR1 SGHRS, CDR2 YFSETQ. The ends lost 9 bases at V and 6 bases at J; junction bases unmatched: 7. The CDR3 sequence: CATSGQGVDTQYF. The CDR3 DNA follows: TGCGCCACCTCCGGACAGGGGGTGGATACGCAGTATTTT.

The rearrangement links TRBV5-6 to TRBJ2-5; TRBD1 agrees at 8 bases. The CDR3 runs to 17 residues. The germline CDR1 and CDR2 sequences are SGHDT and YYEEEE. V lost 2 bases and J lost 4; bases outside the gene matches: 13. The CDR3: CASSLSGTGRSRETQYF. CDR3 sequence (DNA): TGTGCCAGCAGCTTATCCGGGACAGGACGCTCCAGAGAGACCCAGTACTTC. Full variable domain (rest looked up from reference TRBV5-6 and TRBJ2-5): DAGVTQSPTHLIKTRGQQVTLRCSPKSGHDTVSWYQQALGQGPQFIFQYYEEEERQRGNFPDRFSGHQFPNYSSELNVNALLLGDSALYLCASSLSGTGRSRETQYFGPGTRLLVL.

CDR3 amino acids: CASSVGPSSYNEQFF. In DNA, the CDR3 is TGTGCCAGCAGCGTAGGTCCGAGCTCCTACAATGAGCAGTTCTTC. The V gene is TRBV9, the J gene TRBJ2-1, with D unresolved. With 0 bases removed from V and 0 bases from J, the gap between germline ends came to 7 bases. The CDR3 consists of 15 residues. From germline, CDR1 is SGDLS and CDR2 YYNGEE. Drawing the rest from reference TRBV9 and TRBJ2-1, the complete variable domain is DSGVTQTPKHLITATGQRVTLRCSPRSGDLSVYWYQQSLDQGLQFLIQYYNGEERAKGNILERFSAQQFPDLHSELNLSSLELGDSALYFCASSVGPSSYNEQFFGPGTRLTVL.

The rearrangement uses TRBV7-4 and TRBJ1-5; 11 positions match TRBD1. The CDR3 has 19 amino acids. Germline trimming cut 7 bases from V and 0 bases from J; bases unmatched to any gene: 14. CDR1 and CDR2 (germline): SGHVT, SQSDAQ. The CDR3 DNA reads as TGTGCCAGCAACCTCACACTGGGACAGGGGGATTATAGCAATCAGCCCCAGCATTTT. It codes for CASNLTLGQGDYSNQPQHF.

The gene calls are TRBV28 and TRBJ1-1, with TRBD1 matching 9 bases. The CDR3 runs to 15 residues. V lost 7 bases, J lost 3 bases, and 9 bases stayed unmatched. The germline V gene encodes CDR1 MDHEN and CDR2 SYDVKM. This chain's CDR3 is CASNWPRTGDTEAFF. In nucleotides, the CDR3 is TGTGCCAGCAATTGGCCCAGGACAGGGGACACTGAAGCTTTCTTT. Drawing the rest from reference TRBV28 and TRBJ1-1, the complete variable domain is DVKVTQSSRYLVKRTGEKVFLECVQDMDHENMFWYRQDPGLGLRLIYFSYDVKMKEKGDIPEGYSVSREKKERFSLILESASTNQTSMYLCASNWPRTGDTEAFFGQGTRLTVV.

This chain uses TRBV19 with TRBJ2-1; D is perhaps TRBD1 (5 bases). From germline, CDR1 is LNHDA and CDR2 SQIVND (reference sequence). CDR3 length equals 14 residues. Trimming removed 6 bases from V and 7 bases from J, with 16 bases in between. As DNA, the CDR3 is TGTGCCAGTAGAGGGCAGGGTCTCGGTAATGAGCAGTTCTTC. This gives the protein CASRGQGLGNEQFF.

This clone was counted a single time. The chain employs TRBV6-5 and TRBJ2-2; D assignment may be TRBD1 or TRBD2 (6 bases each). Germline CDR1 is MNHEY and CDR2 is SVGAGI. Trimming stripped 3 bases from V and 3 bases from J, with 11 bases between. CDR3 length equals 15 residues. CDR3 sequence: CASSYRGRDTGELFF. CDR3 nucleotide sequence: TGTGCCAGCAGTTATCGGGGGCGGGACACCGGGGAGCTGTTTTTT.

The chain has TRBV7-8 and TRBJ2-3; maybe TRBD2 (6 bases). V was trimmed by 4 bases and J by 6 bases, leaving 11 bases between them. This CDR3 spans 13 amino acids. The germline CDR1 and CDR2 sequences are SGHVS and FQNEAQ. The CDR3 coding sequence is TGTGCCAGCAGCTCAAAGACTAGTGATACGCAGTATTTT. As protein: CASSSKTSDTQYF.

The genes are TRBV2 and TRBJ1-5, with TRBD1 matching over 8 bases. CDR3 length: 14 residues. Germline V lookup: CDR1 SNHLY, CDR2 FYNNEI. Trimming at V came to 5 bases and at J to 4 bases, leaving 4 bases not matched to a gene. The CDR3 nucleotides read TGTGCCAGCAGTCGACAGGGGAATAATCAGCCCCAGCATTTT. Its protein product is CASSRQGNNQPQHF. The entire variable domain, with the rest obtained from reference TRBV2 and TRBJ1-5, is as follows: EPEVTQTPSHQVTQMGQEVILRCVPISNHLYFYWYRQILGQKVEFLVSFYNNEISEKSEIFDDQFSVERPDGSNFTLKIRSTKLEDSAMYFCASSRQGNNQPQHFGDGTRLSIL.

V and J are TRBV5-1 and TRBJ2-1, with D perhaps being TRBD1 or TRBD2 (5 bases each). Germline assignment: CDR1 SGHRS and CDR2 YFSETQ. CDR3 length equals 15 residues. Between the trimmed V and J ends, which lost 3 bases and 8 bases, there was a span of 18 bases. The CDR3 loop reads CASSYSGAGNYEQFF. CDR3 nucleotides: TGCGCCAGCAGCTACTCCGGGGCTGGCAATTATGAGCAGTTCTTC.

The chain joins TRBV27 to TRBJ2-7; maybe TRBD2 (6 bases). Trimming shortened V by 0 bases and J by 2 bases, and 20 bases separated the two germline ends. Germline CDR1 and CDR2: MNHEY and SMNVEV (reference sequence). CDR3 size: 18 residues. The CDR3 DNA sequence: TGTGCCAGCAGTTTATCGGGCGGGGACCGTTCCATTACCTACGAGCAGTACTTC. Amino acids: CASSLSGGDRSITYEQYF.

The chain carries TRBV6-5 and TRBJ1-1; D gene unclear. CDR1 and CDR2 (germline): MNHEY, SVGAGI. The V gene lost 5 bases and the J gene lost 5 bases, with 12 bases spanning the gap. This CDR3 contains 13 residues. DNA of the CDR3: TGTGCCAGCAGTCGAGCCCTTGGGACTGAAGCTTTCTTT. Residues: CASSRALGTEAFF.

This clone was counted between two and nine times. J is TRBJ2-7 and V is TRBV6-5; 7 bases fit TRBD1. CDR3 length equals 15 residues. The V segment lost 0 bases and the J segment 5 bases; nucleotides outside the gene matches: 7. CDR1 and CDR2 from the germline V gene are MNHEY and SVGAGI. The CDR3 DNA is TGTGCCAGCAGTTACTCGAACAGGGGTCGCCACGAGCAGTACTTC. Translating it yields CASSYSNRGRHEQYF.

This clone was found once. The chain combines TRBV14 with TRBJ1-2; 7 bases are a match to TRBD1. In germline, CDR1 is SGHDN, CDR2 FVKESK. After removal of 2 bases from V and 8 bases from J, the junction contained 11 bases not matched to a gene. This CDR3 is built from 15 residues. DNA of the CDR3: TGTGCCAGCAGCCAATGGGGGCTGCGGGGACAGGGCTACACCTTC. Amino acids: CASSQWGLRGQGYTF.

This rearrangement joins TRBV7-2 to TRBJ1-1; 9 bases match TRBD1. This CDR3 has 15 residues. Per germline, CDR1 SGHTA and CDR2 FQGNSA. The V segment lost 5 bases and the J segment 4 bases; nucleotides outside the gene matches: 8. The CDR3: CASSLGSDRGTEAFF. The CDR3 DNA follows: TGTGCCAGCAGCCTAGGCTCGGACAGGGGCACTGAAGCTTTCTTT. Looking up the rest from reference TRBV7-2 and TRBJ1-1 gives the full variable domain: GAGVSQSPSNKVTEKGKDVELRCDPISGHTALYWYRQSLGQGLEFLIYFQGNSAPDKSGLPSDRFSAERTGGSVSTLTIQRTQQEDSAVYLCASSLGSDRGTEAFFGQGTRLTVV.

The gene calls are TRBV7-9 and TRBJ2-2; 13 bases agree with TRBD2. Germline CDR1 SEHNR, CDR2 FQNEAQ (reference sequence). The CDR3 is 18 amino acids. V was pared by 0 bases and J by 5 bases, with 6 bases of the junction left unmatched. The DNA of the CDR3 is TGTGCCAGCAGCTTAGCGAAATTGGGACTAGCGGGAACCGGGGAGCTGTTTTTT. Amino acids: CASSLAKLGLAGTGELFF.